Listed below are T cell receptor beta chains from one sample, sequenced in a study of cytomegalovirus exposure and HLA in healthy donors. The repertoire was sequenced with immunoSEQ multiplex PCR; TCRdb's copy has only in-frame clones and lacks some. The data contain about 160,000 clones, 80% of them seen just once; the ten biggest clones take up under 6%. Source material: PBMCs. These receptors originate from a man younger than 45 in good health and CMV-seronegative. CDR3s include the opening cysteine and the closing phenylalanine or tryptophan. D genes are given only for firm matches. Size is stated for part of the rows, as once, few or many counts, or as a class when the clone is expanded.

j_call	clone_size	d_call	v_call	cdr3_aa	cdr3_nt
TRBJ2-6	.	.	TRBV5-4	CASSLWMGQGLSGANVLTF	TGTGCCAGCAGCTTATGGATGGGGCAGGGCCTCTCTGGGGCCAACGTCCTGACTTTC
TRBJ1-5	few	TRBD1	TRBV7-3	CASSVHGTDHSNQPQHF	TGTGCCAGCAGCGTTCACGGGACAGACCATAGCAATCAGCCCCAGCATTTT
TRBJ2-1	.	.	TRBV19	CASSIGPYNEQFF	TGTGCCAGTAGTATAGGTCCGTACAATGAGCAGTTCTTC
TRBJ1-3	.	.	TRBV18	CASSPLSRGALGGNTIYF	TGTGCCAGCTCACCACTCTCCAGGGGCGCCTTGGGGGGAAACACCATATATTTT
TRBJ2-7	.	TRBD1	TRBV6-1	CASSELTGTGKEQYF	TGTGCCAGCAGTGAGCTGACCGGGACAGGGAAAGAGCAGTACTTC
TRBJ2-7	.	.	TRBV6-1	CASSGLGQGSSYEQYF	TGTGCCAGCAGTGGCCTAGGGCAGGGAAGCTCCTACGAGCAGTACTTC
TRBJ2-7	.	TRBD1	TRBV9	CASSPGVWTGGDEQYF	TGTGCCAGCAGCCCGGGGGTCTGGACAGGGGGCGACGAGCAGTACTTC
TRBJ2-5	.	TRBD2	TRBV11-2	CASSLDLASGTRTQYF	TGTGCCAGCAGCTTAGATCTGGCTAGCGGTACTAGGACCCAGTACTTC
TRBJ2-2	once	.	TRBV28	CATGLRAGELFF	TGTGCCACAGGACTGCGCGCCGGGGAGCTGTTTTTT
TRBJ1-2	.	.	TRBV6-1	CASSEAYDRNYGYTF	TGTGCCAGCAGTGAAGCTTACGACAGAAACTATGGCTACACCTTC
TRBJ1-1	.	TRBD1	TRBV15	CATSRVSGTGGTEAFF	TGTGCCACCAGCAGAGTGTCCGGGACAGGGGGCACTGAAGCTTTCTTT
TRBJ1-2	.	TRBD1	TRBV29-1	CSAILGQGANYGYTF	TGCAGCGCTATACTGGGACAGGGGGCGAACTATGGCTACACCTTC
TRBJ2-7	.	.	TRBV6-5	CASSYSTYYEQYF	TGTGCCAGCAGTTACTCCACCTACTACGAGCAGTACTTC
TRBJ1-5	.	.	TRBV28	CATRQDPNQPQHF	TGTGCCACCCGACAGGATCCAAATCAGCCCCAGCATTTT
TRBJ1-1	.	.	TRBV7-9	CASRETVNTEAFF	TGTGCCAGCAGGGAGACAGTGAACACTGAAGCTTTCTTT
TRBJ1-1	.	.	TRBV25-1	CASSDSRGLGGGFTEAFF	TGTGCCAGCAGTGATTCTCGGGGGCTAGGGGGGGGCTTTACTGAAGCTTTCTTT
TRBJ2-5	.	TRBD2	TRBV10-3	CAISGGREGETQYF	TGTGCCATCAGTGGAGGGAGGGAGGGAGAGACCCAGTACTTC
TRBJ1-2	.	.	TRBV15	CATSRATGLMNYGYTF	TGTGCCACCAGCAGAGCAACAGGGCTAATGAACTATGGCTACACCTTC
TRBJ2-1	once	.	TRBV29-1	CSVPSFDEQFF	TGCAGCGTCCCGAGTTTCGATGAGCAGTTCTTC
TRBJ2-6	few	.	TRBV6-1	CASSLSGANVLTF	TGTGCCAGCAGCCTGTCTGGGGCCAACGTCCTGACTTTC
TRBJ2-1	few	.	TRBV5-6	CASSLEPGGENEQFF	TGTGCCAGCAGCTTGGAACCAGGTGGGGAGAATGAGCAGTTCTTC
TRBJ2-7	.	TRBD1	TRBV29-1	CSVGPRDREYEQYF	TGCAGCGTTGGGCCCCGGGACAGGGAGTACGAGCAGTACTTC
TRBJ1-1	.	.	TRBV7-8	CASISVNTEAFF	TGTGCCAGCATTTCAGTGAACACTGAAGCTTTCTTT
TRBJ1-5	.	.	TRBV7-8	CASSLMEGNQPQHF	TGTGCCAGCAGCTTAATGGAGGGCAATCAGCCCCAGCATTTT
TRBJ1-6	.	.	TRBV11-2	CASIRDNLNSPLHF	TGTGCCAGCATCCGGGATAACCTTAATTCACCCCTCCACTTT
TRBJ2-2	.	.	TRBV7-3	CASSRIGGDTGELFF	TGTGCCAGCAGCCGAATCGGGGGAGACACCGGGGAGCTGTTTTTT
TRBJ1-4	.	TRBD1	TRBV7-2	CASSLAFRGEKLFF	TGTGCCAGCAGCTTAGCCTTCAGGGGGGAAAAACTGTTTTTT
TRBJ2-1	.	.	TRBV9	CASSVALDRTHNEQFF	TGTGCCAGCAGCGTAGCTTTGGATCGGACACACAATGAGCAGTTCTTC